These 11 T cell receptor beta chains were sequenced from one sample in a study of cytomegalovirus exposure and HLA in healthy donors. Primers included in the PCR were 60 Vbeta and 13 Jbeta primers. Repertoires were generated with immunoSEQ multiplex PCR, while TCRdb's copy carries only in-frame clones and drops some. The table has about 130,000 clones, approximately 69% seen once. Material for sequencing was PBMCs. These receptor sequences come from a man aged 35-49 years in good health and CMV-seropositive.

The chain has TRBV6-5 and TRBJ1-2, with 10 positions matching TRBD1. Germline lookup yields CDR1 MNHEY and CDR2 SVGAGI. CDR3 size: 13 residues. With 7 bases clipped from V and 9 bases from J, the junction kept 8 bases outside the gene matches. The chain's CDR3 is CASTQRTGGSYTF. DNA of the CDR3: TGTGCCAGCACTCAACGGACAGGGGGTAGCTACACCTTC.

The V and J genes are TRBV5-4 and TRBJ1-5; D is perhaps TRBD1 (6 bases). The CDR3 has 15 residues. V was pared by 0 bases and J by 1 base, with 8 bases between. CDR1 SGHNT and CDR2 YYREEE come from the germline V gene (reference sequence). The CDR3 loop is CASSLGGQSNQPQHF. For the CDR3, the DNA is TGTGCCAGCAGCTTGGGCGGACAGAGCAATCAGCCCCAGCATTTT.

The chain links TRBV4-1 to TRBJ2-3, with 9 positions matching TRBD1. Looked up from germline, CDR1 is MGHRA and CDR2 is YSYEKL. The CDR3 loop spans 17 amino acids. Losses at the gene ends were 0 bases for V and 4 bases for J; bases not matched to a gene: 8. For the CDR3, the DNA is TGCGCCAGCAGCCAAGATCCTGGGACAGGGAATTCAGATACGCAGTATTTT. Its translation: CASSQDPGTGNSDTQYF.

The rearrangement links TRBV19 to TRBJ2-3; 7 bases match TRBD2. J gave up 4 bases and V 6 bases, and 4 bases lay outside the gene matches. Per germline, CDR1 LNHDA and CDR2 SQIVND (reference sequence). CDR3 length: 13 amino acids. Here the CDR3 DNA reads TGTGCCAGTAGGACGGCGGGGGCAGATACGCAGTATTTT. It specifies CASRTAGADTQYF.

The chain employs TRBV5-6 and TRBJ1-3, with 7 bases identical to TRBD1. The CDR3 is 18 amino acids. Germline assignment: CDR1 SGHDT and CDR2 YYEEEE. V was clipped by 2 bases and J by 0 bases; unmatched bases: 11. Here the CDR3 reads CASSFTIDRASSGNTIYF. CDR3 nucleotide sequence: TGTGCCAGCAGCTTCACCATCGACAGGGCGTCCTCTGGAAACACCATATATTTT.

The chain has TRBV18 and TRBJ2-2, with a possible D match to TRBD1 (6 bases). Germline CDR1 reads KGHSH; CDR2 reads LQKENI. Trimming cost V 4 bases and J 1 base, with 7 bases left between them. There are 14 residues in the CDR3. This chain's CDR3 is CASSLTGNTGELFF. CDR3 bases: TGTGCCAGCTCACTGACAGGGAACACCGGGGAGCTGTTTTTT.

The chain has TRBV5-4 and TRBJ1-1; D might be TRBD1 (5 bases). Trimming took off 7 bases at V and 3 bases at J, with 13 bases between the two ends. The CDR3 has 13 amino acids. CDR1 and CDR2 from the germline V gene are SGHNT and YYREEE (reference sequence). CDR3 region: CASRLRVDTEAFF. The CDR3 DNA sequence: TGTGCCAGCCGTCTCAGGGTCGACACTGAAGCTTTCTTT.

This clone appeared a few times. The rearrangement joins TRBV28 to TRBJ1-2, with a possible D match to TRBD1 (5 bases). The germline V and J ends were trimmed by 7 bases and 7 bases, with 16 bases remaining between them. This CDR3 comprises 13 residues. Germline values: CDR1 MDHEN, CDR2 SYDVKM. CDR3 DNA sequence: TGTGCCAGCACTGAACCGGCAGGGTTTGGCTACACCTTC. Its translation is CASTEPAGFGYTF.

The chain links TRBV7-2 to TRBJ2-3, with D maybe TRBD1 (6 bases). The V gene lost 0 bases and the J gene lost 14 bases, with 18 bases spanning the gap. Per germline, CDR1 SGHTA and CDR2 FQGNSA. There are 14 residues in the CDR3. The CDR3 protein is CASSLAQGSTGGYF. In nucleotides, the CDR3 is TGTGCCAGCAGCTTAGCACAGGGTTCCACCGGAGGGTATTTT.

This clone was seen a single time. This chain connects TRBV6-6 to TRBJ2-3; 7 bases are a match to TRBD1. Germline V gene sequence: CDR1 MNHNY, CDR2 SVGAGI (reference sequence). After removal of 2 bases from V and 4 bases from J, the junction contained 6 bases not matched to a gene. The length of the CDR3 is 15 residues. This CDR3 reads CASSYPGQGADTQYF. The DNA of the CDR3 is TGTGCCAGCAGTTACCCCGGCCAGGGGGCAGATACGCAGTATTTT.

In its sample, this clone was seen once. V and J are TRBV6-5 and TRBJ2-5, with 8 bases that match TRBD1. This CDR3 is 16 amino acids long. Per the germline V gene, CDR1 is MNHEY and CDR2 is SVGAGI. V lost 4 bases to trimming and J lost 1 base; unmatched junction nucleotides: 8. The CDR3 is CASSSGAGGFQETQYF. The CDR3 bases are TGTGCCAGCAGTTCGGGGGCAGGGGGCTTCCAAGAGACCCAGTACTTC.